This TCR beta chain was profiled in a study of T cell changes during pregnancy in multiple sclerosis (dated by TCRdb to about 2019). Concerning the study at large: Changes in the T cell repertoire over the course of pregnancy were examined in this study in women with multiple sclerosis.

CDR3 length: 13 amino acids, cysteine to phenylalanine. The kept DNA is CDR3 alone, 39 bases in frame from the first base. Deletion took 4 bases off V and 5 bases off J, with a span of 12 bases between the germline ends. Looking up the germline V gene yields CDR1 SQVTM and CDR2 ANQGSEA. In the case of this clone: The target of this receptor is not known. The sample holds no much larger clone one base away, and base qualities are not on file.

Library preparation employed the immunoSEQ multiplex PCR assay. This immuneACCESS table, as held by TCRdb, lists in-frame sequences with V and J called but not all clones. Of the missing ones, under half trace to an unresolved V gene in checked studies; the others have no known cause. For this sample the table gives some 77,000 clones, of which 89% were detected only once. Over 1.5% of the sample rests with the top ten. This sample comprised peripheral blood, obtained before pregnancy. The V and J segments used are TRBV29-1 and TRBJ2-1; the D gene is possibly TRBD1, with 6 bases matching. This sequence was found in a female donor with multiple sclerosis, enrolled in a pregnancy study. The nucleotides read TGCAGCGTTGCCTGGGGGCCTCACAATGAGCAGTTCTTC. It is translated as CSVAWGPHNEQFF.